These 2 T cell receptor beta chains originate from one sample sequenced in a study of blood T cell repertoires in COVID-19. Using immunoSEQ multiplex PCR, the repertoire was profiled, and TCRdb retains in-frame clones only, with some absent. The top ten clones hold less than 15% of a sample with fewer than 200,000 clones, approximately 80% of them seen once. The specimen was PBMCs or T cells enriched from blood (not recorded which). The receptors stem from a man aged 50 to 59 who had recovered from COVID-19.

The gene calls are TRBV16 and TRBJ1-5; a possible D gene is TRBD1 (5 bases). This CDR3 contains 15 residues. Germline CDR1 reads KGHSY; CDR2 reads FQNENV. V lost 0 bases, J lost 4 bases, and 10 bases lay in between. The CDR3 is CASSQSLGGNQPQHF. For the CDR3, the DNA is TGTGCCAGCAGCCAATCGCTGGGGGGGAATCAGCCCCAGCATTTT.

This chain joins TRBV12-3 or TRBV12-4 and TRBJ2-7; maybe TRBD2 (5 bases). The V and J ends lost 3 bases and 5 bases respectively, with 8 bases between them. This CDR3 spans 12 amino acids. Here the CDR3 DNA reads TGTGCCAGCAGTTTCGGGGTTCACGAGCAGTACTTC. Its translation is CASSFGVHEQYF.